This T cell receptor (beta chain) was identified in a study of blood T cell repertoires in COVID-19. Trimming removed 8 bases from V and 10 bases from J; junction bases left unmatched: 10. CDR3 length equals 14 residues. Germline CDR1 is MNHEY and CDR2 is SVGAGI. Sequencing was performed with immunoSEQ multiplex PCR; in TCRdb, only in-frame clones are kept and a portion is missing. Among approximately 65,000 clones listed, roughly two thirds were seen once. Sequenced material: PBMCs or T cells enriched from blood (not recorded which). V gene TRBV6-5 combines with J gene TRBJ1-6; 8 positions match TRBD1. This clonotype was sampled from a woman in her fifties or sixties who had been exposed to COVID-19. The CDR3 sequence is CASGSGQVGSPLHF. The CDR3 DNA reads TGTGCCAGCGGATCGGGACAGGTCGGCTCACCCCTCCACTTT.